The rows below give T cell receptor beta chains drawn from one sample of a study of T-cell memory formation after mild COVID-19. TCRdb re-derived calls from the 5' RACE reads in MiXCR, one entry per CDR3 protein. In the table there are some 160,000 distinct CDR3 sequences, 10% to 15% of which are singletons. Material: PBMCs or a T cell subset sorted from them (not recorded which). Receptors were obtained from a man younger than 30 who had mild COVID-19 (a few samples of this study predate the infection). Cell type and time point are not known. CDR3s include the opening cysteine and the closing phenylalanine or tryptophan. The order of the fields is D gene, clone size, V gene, CDR3 protein. A D gene is named only where the DNA matches it firmly. Clone size, where shown, is once, few, many, or a class for clones that have expanded.

d_gene: -; abundance: -; v_gene: TRBV12-3/TRBV12-4; CDR3aa: CASSSGATVPQHF
d_gene: TRBD2; abundance: few; v_gene: TRBV7-8; CDR3aa: CASVAGGPRETQYF
d_gene: -; abundance: many; v_gene: TRBV12-3/TRBV12-4; CDR3aa: CASSLEGSSSYNEQFF
d_gene: TRBD2; abundance: -; v_gene: TRBV6-2/TRBV6-3; CDR3aa: CASSYFSAGGRNEQFF
d_gene: -; abundance: -; v_gene: TRBV7-2; CDR3aa: CASSLPPGMYQETQYF
d_gene: TRBD1; abundance: few; v_gene: TRBV5-1; CDR3aa: CASSAGGAGQPQHF
d_gene: -; abundance: many; v_gene: TRBV7-2; CDR3aa: CASSMWGGAVNEQFF
d_gene: TRBD1; abundance: few; v_gene: TRBV15; CDR3aa: CATSMGQTLTYF
d_gene: -; abundance: -; v_gene: TRBV6-5; CDR3aa: CASGATSSTDTQYF
d_gene: -; abundance: many; v_gene: TRBV20-1; CDR3aa: CSARGGSRDTEAFF
d_gene: TRBD2; abundance: few; v_gene: TRBV6-2/TRBV6-3; CDR3aa: CASSYGRGVYEQYF
d_gene: -; abundance: -; v_gene: TRBV20-1; CDR3aa: CSASEGGISGNTIYF
d_gene: -; abundance: -; v_gene: TRBV6-5; CDR3aa: CASSYSRWEDTEAFF
d_gene: -; abundance: few; v_gene: TRBV5-1; CDR3aa: CASSLIQGFHEQYF
d_gene: TRBD1; abundance: -; v_gene: TRBV19; CDR3aa: CASSRRTGNTEAFF
d_gene: TRBD1; abundance: -; v_gene: TRBV3-1; CDR3aa: CASSTGGTTGNTIYF
d_gene: TRBD2; abundance: -; v_gene: TRBV3-1; CDR3aa: CASSQDFRLAGGSYEQYF
d_gene: -; abundance: few; v_gene: TRBV7-2; CDR3aa: CASSPRDLGNEKLFF
d_gene: -; abundance: few; v_gene: TRBV20-1; CDR3aa: CSAYHPDSPLHF
d_gene: -; abundance: few; v_gene: TRBV5-5; CDR3aa: CASSFFRGQETQYF
d_gene: -; abundance: many; v_gene: TRBV27; CDR3aa: CASPVRVGYTF
d_gene: -; abundance: -; v_gene: TRBV10-3; CDR3aa: CAISESRTNYGYTF
d_gene: -; abundance: -; v_gene: TRBV20-1; CDR3aa: CSTDGGNQPQHF
d_gene: TRBD2; abundance: few; v_gene: TRBV11-2; CDR3aa: CASSSRLAGEQFF
d_gene: TRBD2; abundance: few; v_gene: TRBV28; CDR3aa: CASSGGVGGANVLTF
d_gene: -; abundance: few; v_gene: TRBV7-2; CDR3aa: CASSLRAPDTQYF
d_gene: -; abundance: -; v_gene: TRBV20-1; CDR3aa: CSASGLSYEQYF
d_gene: -; abundance: few; v_gene: TRBV28; CDR3aa: CASKIQGYEQYF
d_gene: TRBD1; abundance: -; v_gene: TRBV4-1; CDR3aa: CASSRGQGKEDTQYF
d_gene: -; abundance: -; v_gene: TRBV6-6; CDR3aa: CASRTMTNEKLFF
d_gene: -; abundance: few; v_gene: TRBV11-2; CDR3aa: CASSLNPGYIGYTF
d_gene: -; abundance: -; v_gene: TRBV7-9; CDR3aa: CASSFAWGDSPLHF
d_gene: TRBD2; abundance: -; v_gene: TRBV3-1; CDR3aa: CASSRLAGGHNEQFF
d_gene: -; abundance: -; v_gene: TRBV12-3/TRBV12-4; CDR3aa: CASTNRVYGYTF
d_gene: -; abundance: few; v_gene: TRBV3-1; CDR3aa: CASSQNPGGTDTQYF
d_gene: -; abundance: -; v_gene: TRBV7-9; CDR3aa: CASSPGDGYF
d_gene: -; abundance: -; v_gene: TRBV20-1; CDR3aa: CSAPGGPGYGYTF
d_gene: TRBD1; abundance: -; v_gene: TRBV4-3; CDR3aa: CASSPWGTGLTGANVLTF
d_gene: -; abundance: -; v_gene: TRBV7-8; CDR3aa: CASSPRDAVREKLFF
d_gene: TRBD2; abundance: -; v_gene: TRBV20-1; CDR3aa: CSARGTSNEQYF
d_gene: -; abundance: -; v_gene: TRBV4-1; CDR3aa: CASKSISGRGELFF
d_gene: TRBD2; abundance: many; v_gene: TRBV5-1; CDR3aa: CASSQGLAGEGEQFF
d_gene: -; abundance: many; v_gene: TRBV7-8; CDR3aa: CASSLAGSYNEQFF
d_gene: -; abundance: -; v_gene: TRBV29-1; CDR3aa: CSVEMTSSRPPGTQYF
d_gene: -; abundance: -; v_gene: TRBV10-3; CDR3aa: CAIKLEVADTQYF
d_gene: TRBD2; abundance: -; v_gene: TRBV7-3; CDR3aa: CASSPRLAGGRDTQYF
d_gene: -; abundance: few; v_gene: TRBV10-3; CDR3aa: CAIGRAEATEAFF
d_gene: TRBD1; abundance: -; v_gene: TRBV20-1; CDR3aa: CSAPPTGANSPLHF
d_gene: -; abundance: -; v_gene: TRBV13; CDR3aa: CASSHGTGEHGYTF
d_gene: -; abundance: -; v_gene: TRBV4-1; CDR3aa: CASSSLGGLHNSPLHF